Below are 14 T cell receptor beta chains sequenced from a single sample in a study of T cell responses to AZD1222 COVID-19 vaccine. Repertoires were generated with immunoSEQ multiplex PCR, while TCRdb's copy carries only in-frame clones and drops some. Of 200,000 to 250,000 clones detected, about 92% appear once; the ten largest clones hold roughly 0.99%. This material consisted of peripheral blood, taken on day 0 of MenACWY control vaccination. These receptors came from an adult in good health.

The chain uses TRBV5-8 and TRBJ2-6; 8 bases agree with TRBD1. The CDR3 has 16 residues. CDR1 is SGHTS and CDR2 is YDEGEE in the germline V gene. The V gene end was trimmed by 3 bases and the J gene end by 1 base; junction bases not matched to a gene: 3. In nucleotides, the CDR3 is TGTGCCAGCAGCTCAAACAGGGGGTCTGGGGCCAACGTCCTGACTTTC. It encodes CASSSNRGSGANVLTF.

The V gene is TRBV30, the J gene TRBJ1-2, with a tentative D call TRBD1 (5 bases). This CDR3 has 14 residues. Germline CDR1 GTSNPN, CDR2 SVGIG (reference sequence). V was cut by 0 bases and J by 7 bases, with 15 bases left in between. This chain's CDR3 is CAWSVLLMGRGYTF. The CDR3 nucleotides read TGTGCCTGGAGTGTACTTCTTATGGGACGTGGCTACACCTTC.

The chain has TRBV27 and TRBJ1-4, with a tentative D call TRBD1 (6 bases). The germline V gene has CDR1 MNHEY and CDR2 SMNVEV (reference sequence). Trimming pared 4 bases from V and 0 bases from J, leaving 6 bases between. This CDR3 region has 14 residues. CDR3 in amino acids: CASSWTATNEKLFF. The DNA for the CDR3 is TGTGCCAGCAGTTGGACAGCAACTAATGAAAAACTGTTTTTT. The full variable domain, its missing parts supplied by reference TRBV27 and TRBJ1-4, is EAQVTQNPRYLITVTGKKLTVTCSQNMNHEYMSWYRQDPGLGLRQIYYSMNVEVTDKGDVPEGYKVSRKEKRNFPLILESPSPNQTSLYFCASSWTATNEKLFFGSGTQLSVL.

CDR3 nucleotide sequence: TGTGCCAGCAGCTCACGGCCGGGACACCTTACTGAAGCTTTCTTT. This gives the protein CASSSRPGHLTEAFF. This rearrangement joins TRBV7-2 to TRBJ1-1; the D gene is possibly TRBD1 (6 bases). CDR1 and CDR2 (germline): SGHTA, FQGNSA. The V end lost 4 bases, the J end lost 5 bases, and 17 bases lay between the germline ends. The CDR3 covers 15 residues. The full variable domain, completed using reference TRBV7-2 and TRBJ1-1, is GAGVSQSPSNKVTEKGKDVELRCDPISGHTALYWYRQSLGQGLEFLIYFQGNSAPDKSGLPSDRFSAERTGGSVSTLTIQRTQQEDSAVYLCASSSRPGHLTEAFFGQGTRLTVV.

V and J are TRBV7-9 and TRBJ1-1; no definite D call. The germline V and J ends were trimmed by 2 bases and 0 bases, with 7 bases remaining between them. This CDR3 is 14 amino acids long. CDR1 is SEHNR, CDR2 FQNEAQ, per germline (reference sequence). The CDR3 protein is CASSLSTLNTEAFF. In nucleotides, the CDR3 is TGTGCCAGCAGCTTAAGCACCCTGAACACTGAAGCTTTCTTT. The full variable domain, in which reference TRBV7-9 and TRBJ1-1 provide the parts outside the CDR3, is DTGVSQNPRHKITKRGQNVTFRCDPISEHNRLYWYRQTLGQGPEFLTYFQNEAQLEKSRLLSDRFSAERPKGSFSTLEIQRTEQGDSAMYLCASSLSTLNTEAFFGQGTRLTVV.

The chain couples TRBV6-5 to TRBJ2-2; no clear D. V was shortened by 0 bases and J by 3 bases, with 8 bases between the two germline ends. This CDR3 spans 15 amino acids. The germline CDR1 and CDR2 sequences are MNHEY and SVGAGI. This chain's CDR3 is CASSYSRQYTGELFF. CDR3 DNA: TGTGCCAGCAGTTACTCGAGGCAGTACACCGGGGAGCTGTTTTTT.

V and J are TRBV11-2 and TRBJ2-1, with 16 bases fitting TRBD2. This CDR3 contains 17 residues. V was pared by 1 base and J by 12 bases, with 9 bases of the junction left unmatched. The germline gives CDR1 SGHAT, CDR2 FQNNGV. The CDR3 DNA follows: TGTGCCAGCAGCTTAGCGGGACTAGCGGGGGGGAGGCGAGGGCAGTTCTTC. This sequence encodes CASSLAGLAGGRRGQFF. Complete variable domain (other parts from reference TRBV11-2 and TRBJ2-1): EAGVAQSPRYKIIEKRQSVAFWCNPISGHATLYWYQQILGQGPKLLIQFQNNGVVDDSQLPKDRFSAERLKGVDSTLKIQPAKLEDSAVYLCASSLAGLAGGRRGQFFGPGTRLTVL.

V usage is TRBV18 and J usage is TRBJ1-2, with TRBD1 identical over 7 bases. V lost 5 bases and J lost 4; bases outside the gene matches: 4. This CDR3 is 13 amino acids long. CDR1 is KGHSH, CDR2 LQKENI, per germline. The CDR3 spells CASSAQGSYGYTF. Here the CDR3 DNA reads TGTGCCAGCTCAGCACAGGGGAGCTATGGCTACACCTTC.

The V call is TRBV12-3 or TRBV12-4, the J call TRBJ1-2; D gene uncertain. Trimming shortened V by 3 bases and J by 5 bases, and 7 bases separated the two germline ends. The CDR3 is 12 amino acids. The CDR3 nucleotides are TGTGCCAGCAGTTTGAATGAATATGGCTACACCTTC. Its protein product is CASSLNEYGYTF.

The chain recombines TRBV18 with TRBJ1-2, with D perhaps TRBD1 (6 bases). Germline V gene data show CDR1 as KGHSH and CDR2 as LQKENI. The CDR3 extends over 15 amino acids. Trimming left V 0 bases short and J 4 bases short, with 12 bases between. The CDR3 reads CASSPPRQDLYGYTF. The CDR3 DNA reads TGTGCCAGCTCACCACCCCGACAGGACCTCTATGGCTACACCTTC. Together with reference TRBV18 and TRBJ1-2, the CDR3 gives the full variable domain: NAGVMQNPRHLVRRRGQEARLRCSPMKGHSHVYWYRQLPEEGLKFMVYLQKENIIDESGMPKERFSAEFPKEGPSILRIQQVVRGDSAAYFCASSPPRQDLYGYTFGSGTRLTVV.

This CDR3 reads CASSRANEADTQYF. CDR3 coding DNA: TGTGCCAGCAGTCGGGCCAACGAAGCAGATACGCAGTATTTT. The chain links TRBV28 to TRBJ2-3; no definite D call. The V end lost 5 bases, the J end lost 4 bases, and 13 bases lay between the germline ends. Germline assignment: CDR1 MDHEN and CDR2 SYDVKM. The CDR3 spans 14 residues.

This rearrangement joins TRBV7-6 to TRBJ1-2; D unclear. V lost 5 bases, J lost 1 base, and 14 bases lay in between. The CDR3 loop spans 15 amino acids. Germline CDR1 is SGHVS and CDR2 is FNYEAQ. CDR3 DNA sequence: TGTGCCAGCAGCCCCCGAGTCGGGGTTAACTATGGCTACACCTTC. Translating it yields CASSPRVGVNYGYTF.

The chain is built from TRBV7-2 and TRBJ1-1; TRBD1 matches at 7 bases. Germline V lookup: CDR1 SGHTA, CDR2 FQGNSA. V trimming: 4 bases; J trimming: 5 bases; junction bases outside the gene matches: 13. There are 16 residues in the CDR3. Written as DNA, the CDR3 is TGTGCCAGCAGCTCCTGGGACAGCGTTATTAGGACTGAAGCTTTCTTT. This sequence encodes CASSSWDSVIRTEAFF.

This clone was picked up one time. The V and J genes are TRBV19 and TRBJ1-5; 9 bases are a match to TRBD1. In germline, CDR1 is LNHDA, CDR2 SQIVND (reference sequence). CDR3 size: 14 residues. V dropped 5 bases and J dropped 9; count of bases not matched to a gene: 8. CDR3 in DNA: TGTGCCAGTAGTGAGACAGGGGGGGGCCGGCCCCAGCATTTT. This encodes CASSETGGGRPQHF.